Sequencing of this TCR beta chain was carried out in a study of shared clonotypes between healthy human individuals. Study overall: For every donor, three CD4 naive, three CD4 memory, two CD8 naive and one CD8 memory plates were used. Study findings and constraints: Clonotypes that were shared across a few donors made up approximately 5.1% of naive CD4 clonotypes.

Profiled with immunoSEQ multiplex PCR; TCRdb holds only in-frame clones, not every one. The repertoire holds around 580,000 clones, with roughly 98% as singletons. Germline V gene sequence: CDR1 SGHRS, CDR2 YFSETQ. V lost 0 bases, J lost 4 bases, and 7 bases stayed unmatched. CDR3 size: 17 residues. Turning to this clone: No antigen is known for it.

Naive CD8 cells lacked CD45RO and underwent positive selection for CCR7, leaving out terminally differentiated effector memory CD45RA+ cells. The origin of this receptor is a young man in good health. The sample comprised naive CD8+ T cells sorted from blood. V usage is TRBV5-1 and J usage is TRBJ2-1, with 10 bases matching TRBD2. The CDR3 region has the DNA TGCGCCAGCAGCTTGGGTTTGGGACTAGCGCTTTACAATGAGCAGTTCTTC. It encodes CASSLGLGLALYNEQFF.